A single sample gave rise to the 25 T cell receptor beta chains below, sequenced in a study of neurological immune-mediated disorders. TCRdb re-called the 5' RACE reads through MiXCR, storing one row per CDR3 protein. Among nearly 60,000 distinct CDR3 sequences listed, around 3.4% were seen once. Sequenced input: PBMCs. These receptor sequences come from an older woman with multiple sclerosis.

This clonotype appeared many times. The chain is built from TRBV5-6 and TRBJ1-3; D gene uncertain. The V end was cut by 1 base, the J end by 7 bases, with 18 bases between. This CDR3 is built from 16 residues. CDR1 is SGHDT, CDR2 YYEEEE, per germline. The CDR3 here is CASSLRKTVKVNTIYF. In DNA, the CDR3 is TGTGCCAGCAGCTTGCGTAAAACAGTCAAGGTCAACACCATATATTTT.

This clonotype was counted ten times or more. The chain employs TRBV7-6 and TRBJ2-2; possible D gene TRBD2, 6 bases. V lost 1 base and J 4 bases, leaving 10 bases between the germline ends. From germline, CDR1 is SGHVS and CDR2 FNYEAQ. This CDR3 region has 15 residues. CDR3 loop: CASSLGLGGTGELFF. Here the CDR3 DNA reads TGTGCCAGCAGCTTAGGCCTGGGGGGCACCGGGGAGCTGTTTTTT.

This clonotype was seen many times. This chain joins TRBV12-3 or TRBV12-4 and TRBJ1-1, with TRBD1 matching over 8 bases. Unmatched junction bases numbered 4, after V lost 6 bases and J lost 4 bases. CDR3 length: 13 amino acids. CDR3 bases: TGTGCCAGCAGAGGTACAGGGGGCACTGAAGCTTTCTTT. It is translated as CASRGTGGTEAFF.

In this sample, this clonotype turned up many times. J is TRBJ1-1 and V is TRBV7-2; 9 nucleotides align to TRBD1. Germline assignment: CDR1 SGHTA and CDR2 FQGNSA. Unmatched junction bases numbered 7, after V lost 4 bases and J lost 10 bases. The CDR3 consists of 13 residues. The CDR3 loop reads CASSSQGAQRAFF. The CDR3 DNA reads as TGTGCCAGCAGCTCACAGGGGGCCCAGAGAGCTTTCTTT.

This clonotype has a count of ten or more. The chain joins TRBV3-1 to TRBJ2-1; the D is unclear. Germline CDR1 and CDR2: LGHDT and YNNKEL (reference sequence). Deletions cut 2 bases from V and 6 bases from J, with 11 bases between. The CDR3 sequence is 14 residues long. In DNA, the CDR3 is TGTGCCAGCAGCCAAACGCCCTGGCCCAATGAGCAGTTCTTC. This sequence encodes CASSQTPWPNEQFF.

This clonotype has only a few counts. The CDR3 reads CASSTRDRDKAFF. The CDR3 DNA reads TGTGCCAGCAGTACCCGGGACAGGGATAAAGCTTTCTTT. The chain uses TRBV6-5 and TRBJ1-1; TRBD1 matches at 9 bases. V shed 5 bases, J shed 9 bases, and the junction held 7 bases outside the gene matches. The length of the CDR3 is 13 residues. Per the germline V gene, CDR1 is MNHEY and CDR2 is SVGAGI.

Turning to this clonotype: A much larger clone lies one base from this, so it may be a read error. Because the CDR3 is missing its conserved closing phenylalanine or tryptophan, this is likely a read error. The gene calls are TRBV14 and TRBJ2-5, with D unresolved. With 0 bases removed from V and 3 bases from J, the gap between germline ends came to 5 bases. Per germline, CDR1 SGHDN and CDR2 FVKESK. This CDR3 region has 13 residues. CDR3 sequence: CASSQDWEETQYL. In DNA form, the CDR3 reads TGTGCCAGCAGCCAAGATTGGGAAGAGACCCAGTACCTC.

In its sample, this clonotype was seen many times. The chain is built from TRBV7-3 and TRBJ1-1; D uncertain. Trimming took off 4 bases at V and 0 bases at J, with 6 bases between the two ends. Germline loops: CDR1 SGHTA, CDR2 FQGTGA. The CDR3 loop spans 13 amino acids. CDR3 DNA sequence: TGTGCCAGCAGCTCCTCAATGAACACTGAAGCTTTCTTT. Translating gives CASSSSMNTEAFF.

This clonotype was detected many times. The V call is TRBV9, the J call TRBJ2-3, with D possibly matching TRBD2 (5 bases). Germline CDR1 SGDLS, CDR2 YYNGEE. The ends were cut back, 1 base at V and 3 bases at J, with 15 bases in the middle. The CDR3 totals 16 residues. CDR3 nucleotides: TGTGCCAGCAGCGTACTGGGAGTGGCCGGGACAGATACGCAGTATTTT. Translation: CASSVLGVAGTDTQYF.

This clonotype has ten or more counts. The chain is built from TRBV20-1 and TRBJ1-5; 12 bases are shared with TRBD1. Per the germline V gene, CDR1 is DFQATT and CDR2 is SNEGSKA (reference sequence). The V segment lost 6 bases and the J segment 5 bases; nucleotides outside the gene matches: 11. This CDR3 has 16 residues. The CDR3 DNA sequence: TGCAGTGCCCGGGACAGGGGGCGAGGGGGACATCAGCCCCAGCATTTT. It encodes CSARDRGRGGHQPQHF.

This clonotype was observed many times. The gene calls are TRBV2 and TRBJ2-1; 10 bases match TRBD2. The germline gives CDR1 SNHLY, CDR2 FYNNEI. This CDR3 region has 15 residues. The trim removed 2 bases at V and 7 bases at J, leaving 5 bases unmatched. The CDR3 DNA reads TGTGCCAGCAGTGAATCCCTAGCGGGAGCAAATGAGCAGTTCTTC. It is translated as CASSESLAGANEQFF.

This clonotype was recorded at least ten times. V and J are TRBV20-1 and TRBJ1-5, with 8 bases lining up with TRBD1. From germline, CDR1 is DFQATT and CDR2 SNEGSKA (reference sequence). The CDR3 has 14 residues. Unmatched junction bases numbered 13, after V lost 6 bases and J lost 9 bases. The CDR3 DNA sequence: TGCAGTGCCCTGGACAGGGCGGGAGAACGGCCCCAGCATTTT. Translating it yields CSALDRAGERPQHF.

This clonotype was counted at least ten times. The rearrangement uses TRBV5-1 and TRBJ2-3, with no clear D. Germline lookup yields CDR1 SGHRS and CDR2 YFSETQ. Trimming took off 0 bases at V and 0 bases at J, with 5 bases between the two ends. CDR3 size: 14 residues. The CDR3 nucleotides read TGCGCCAGCAGCTTGGGACCTAGCACAGATACGCAGTATTTT. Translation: CASSLGPSTDTQYF.

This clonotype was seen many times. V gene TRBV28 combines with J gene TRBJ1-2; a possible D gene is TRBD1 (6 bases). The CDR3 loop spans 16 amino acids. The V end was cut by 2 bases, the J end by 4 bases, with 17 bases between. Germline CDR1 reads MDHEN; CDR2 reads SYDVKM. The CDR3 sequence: CASSLASNRETYGYTF. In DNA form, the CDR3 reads TGTGCCAGCAGTTTAGCCTCGAACAGGGAAACCTATGGCTACACCTTC.

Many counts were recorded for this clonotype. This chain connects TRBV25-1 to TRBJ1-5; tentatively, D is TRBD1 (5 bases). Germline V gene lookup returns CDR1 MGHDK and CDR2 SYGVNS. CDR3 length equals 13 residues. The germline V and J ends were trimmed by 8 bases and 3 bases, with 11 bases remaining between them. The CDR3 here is CASRLTDNQPQHF. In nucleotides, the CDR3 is TGTGCCAGCCGCCTGACAGACAATCAGCCCCAGCATTTT.

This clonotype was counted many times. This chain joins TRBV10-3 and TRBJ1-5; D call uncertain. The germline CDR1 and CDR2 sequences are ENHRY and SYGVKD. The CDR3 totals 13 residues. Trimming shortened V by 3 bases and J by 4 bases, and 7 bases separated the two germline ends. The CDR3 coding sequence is TGTGCCATCAGTGATCGGGGTAATCAGCCCCAGCATTTT. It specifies CAISDRGNQPQHF.

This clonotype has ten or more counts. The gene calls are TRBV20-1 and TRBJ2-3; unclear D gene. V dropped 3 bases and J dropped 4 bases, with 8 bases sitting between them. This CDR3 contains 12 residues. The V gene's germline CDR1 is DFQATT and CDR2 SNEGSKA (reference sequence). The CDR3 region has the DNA TGCAGTGCTAGGTCAGTCGCAGATACGCAGTATTTT. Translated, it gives CSARSVADTQYF.

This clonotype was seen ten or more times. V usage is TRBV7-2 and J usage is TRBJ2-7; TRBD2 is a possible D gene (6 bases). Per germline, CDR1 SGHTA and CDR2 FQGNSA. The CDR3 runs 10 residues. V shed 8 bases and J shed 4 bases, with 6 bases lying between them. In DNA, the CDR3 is TGTGCCAGCGGGACTTACGAGCAGTACTTC. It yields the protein CASGTYEQYF.

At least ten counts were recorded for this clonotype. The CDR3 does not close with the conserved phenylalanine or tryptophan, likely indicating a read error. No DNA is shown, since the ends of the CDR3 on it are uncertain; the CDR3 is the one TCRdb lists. Here the CDR3 reads CASSLRDRVGG. The chain uses TRBV5-8 and TRBJ2-5; the table's D call of TRBD1 was not tested on the DNA. Counting both end residues, the CDR3 totals 11 amino acids. CDR1 and CDR2 (germline): SGHTS, YDEGEE.

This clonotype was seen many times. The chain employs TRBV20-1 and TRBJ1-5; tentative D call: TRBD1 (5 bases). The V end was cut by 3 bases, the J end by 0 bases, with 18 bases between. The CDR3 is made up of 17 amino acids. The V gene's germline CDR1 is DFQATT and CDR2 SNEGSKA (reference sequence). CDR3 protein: CSARPGMSGYSNQPQHF. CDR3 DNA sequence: TGCAGTGCTAGGCCAGGGATGAGCGGGTATAGCAATCAGCCCCAGCATTTT.

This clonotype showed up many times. This CDR3 reads CASSQGVNGGFYEQYF. The CDR3 nucleotides read TGTGCCAGCAGCCAGGGGGTTAACGGAGGATTCTACGAGCAGTACTTC. V and J are TRBV12-3 or TRBV12-4 and TRBJ2-7, with 7 bases fitting TRBD1. The CDR3 has 16 residues. V gave up 6 bases and J gave up 3 bases; unmatched junction bases: 14.

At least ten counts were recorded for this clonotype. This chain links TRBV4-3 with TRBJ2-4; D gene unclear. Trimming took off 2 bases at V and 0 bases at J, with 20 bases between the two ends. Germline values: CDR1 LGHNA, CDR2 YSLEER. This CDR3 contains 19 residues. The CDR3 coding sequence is TGCGCCAGCAGCCAAAGGTTATTGAGATACCCAATAGCCAAAAACATTCAGTACTTC. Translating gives CASSQRLLRYPIAKNIQYF.

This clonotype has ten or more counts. DNA of the CDR3: TGCAGTGCGATTCCAGTTTCTCTTAGGGACACGAAGTACTTC. Protein product: CSAIPVSLRDTKYF. The V and J genes are TRBV20-1 and TRBJ2-7; tentatively, D is TRBD1 (6 bases). V was cut by 6 bases and J by 11 bases, with 26 bases left in between. In germline, CDR1 is DFQATT, CDR2 SNEGSKA (reference sequence). This CDR3 has 14 amino acids.

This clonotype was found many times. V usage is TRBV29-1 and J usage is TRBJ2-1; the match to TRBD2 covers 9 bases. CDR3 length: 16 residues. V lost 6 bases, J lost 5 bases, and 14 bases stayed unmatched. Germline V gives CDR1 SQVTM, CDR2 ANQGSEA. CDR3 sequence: CSVPSSGTSRNNEQFF. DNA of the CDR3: TGCAGCGTCCCCTCGTCCGGGACTAGCAGAAACAATGAGCAGTTCTTC.

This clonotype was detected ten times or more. This CDR3 is CASSQEESGVYGYTF. In nucleotides, the CDR3 is TGCGCCAGCAGCCAAGAGGAGTCGGGGGTCTATGGCTACACCTTC. The chain links TRBV4-1 to TRBJ1-2, with a possible D match to TRBD1 (5 bases). This CDR3 contains 15 residues. Trimming took 0 bases from V and 4 from J, leaving 12 bases between them. The V gene's germline CDR1 is MGHRA and CDR2 YSYEKL.